This T cell receptor (beta chain) originates from a study of response to subunit inactivated influenza vaccine. This clonotype was seen a few times. Its antigen is not identified. Each CDR3 protein gets one entry after TCRdb re-called the RT-PCR reads with MiXCR. The top ten hold roughly a tenth of the sample, which has under 950,000 distinct CDR3 sequences, 21% seen once. The length of the CDR3 is 16 residues. Trimming removed 2 bases from V and 7 bases from J; junction bases left unmatched: 4. Germline CDR1 and CDR2: KGHSH and LQKENI. General study results and limits: Authors suggested each seasonal flu vaccination may recruit only limited numbers of new T cells.

Sequenced here: PBMCs from blood, sampled less than 6 days after vaccination. This clonotype originated in a man aged 45-65 years who received an inactivated influenza vaccine. V is TRBV18 and J is TRBJ2-1; 14 bases are shared with TRBD2. CDR3 sequence: CASSPIGLAGGNEQFF. CDR3 in DNA: TGTGCCAGCTCACCAATCGGACTAGCGGGAGGAAATGAGCAGTTCTTC.